This record covers a single TCR beta chain. TCRdb reprocessed the 5' RACE reads via MiXCR and lists one record per CDR3 protein. The sample consists of 150,000 to 200,000 distinct CDR3 sequences, 15% to 20% of them appearing once. The germline V gene has CDR1 SGHTA and CDR2 FQGTGA. V lost 3 bases and J 8 bases, leaving 12 bases between the germline ends. The CDR3 extends over 13 amino acids. The sample belongs to a study of T-cell memory formation after mild COVID-19. The J gene is TRBJ2-3, the V gene TRBV7-3; D is uncertain. The sequenced sample was PBMCs or a T cell subset sorted from them (not recorded which). This receptor was taken from a man younger than 35 who had mild COVID-19 (a few samples of this study predate the infection). Cell type and time point are not known. The CDR3 loop reads CASSFEELGTQYF. CDR3 bases: TGTGCCAGCAGCTTTGAAGAGTTAGGTACGCAGTATTTT.